Shown below are 7 T cell receptor beta chains from a single sample sequenced in a study of blood T cell repertoires in COVID-19. Some clones are missing from TCRdb's copy, which holds only in-frame ones; the method was immunoSEQ multiplex PCR. The sample lists some 200,000 clones; 78% were seen once. Sequencing was done on a sample of PBMCs or T cells enriched from blood (not recorded which). Receptors originate from a woman between 50 and 59 years old who had recovered from COVID-19.

V usage is TRBV3-1 (or the pseudogene TRBV3-2) and J usage is TRBJ2-3, with 7 bases matching TRBD2. The length of the CDR3 is 15 residues. Germline V gene sequence: CDR1 LGHDT, CDR2 YNNKEL (reference sequence). V was clipped by 3 bases and J by 4 bases; unmatched bases: 7. The CDR3 sequence: CASSQMAGVPDTQYF. In DNA form, the CDR3 reads TGTGCCAGCAGCCAGATGGCGGGGGTTCCAGATACGCAGTATTTT.

This chain connects TRBV7-2 to TRBJ1-2; no clear D. V was shortened by 4 bases and J by 3 bases, with 18 bases between the two germline ends. The length of the CDR3 is 16 residues. The germline V gene encodes CDR1 SGHTA and CDR2 FQGNSA. The CDR3 protein is CASSSSLVLADYGYTF. CDR3 nucleotide sequence: TGTGCCAGCAGCTCTTCCCTAGTCTTGGCTGACTATGGCTACACCTTC. The whole variable domain, remainder taken from reference TRBV7-2 and TRBJ1-2, is GAGVSQSPSNKVTEKGKDVELRCDPISGHTALYWYRQSLGQGLEFLIYFQGNSAPDKSGLPSDRFSAERTGGSVSTLTIQRTQQEDSAVYLCASSSSLVLADYGYTFGSGTRLTVV.

CDR3 nucleotides: TGCGCCAGCAGCTTCACCGTGGGACTAGCGGGAGATGAGCAGTTCTTC. This encodes CASSFTVGLAGDEQFF. The gene calls are TRBV5-1 and TRBJ2-1; 14 bases are a match to TRBD2. CDR3 size: 16 residues. CDR1 and CDR2 (germline): SGHRS, YFSETQ. The trim removed 2 bases at V and 8 bases at J, leaving 6 bases unmatched.

The J gene is TRBJ2-1, the V gene TRBV5-1; TRBD2 matches 11 bases. After removal of 0 bases from V and 8 bases from J, the junction contained 4 bases not matched to a gene. CDR3 length: 15 amino acids. Germline CDR1 SGHRS, CDR2 YFSETQ. CDR3 in amino acids: CASSLVGTSGDEQFF. The CDR3 DNA reads as TGCGCCAGCAGCTTGGTTGGGACTAGCGGCGATGAGCAGTTCTTC.

The chain combines TRBV18 with TRBJ2-2, with D possibly matching TRBD1 (6 bases). The CDR3 is made up of 16 amino acids. Germline V gene data show CDR1 as KGHSH and CDR2 as LQKENI. Trimming shortened V by 0 bases and J by 4 bases, and 12 bases separated the two germline ends. CDR3 in amino acids: CASSPPSQGITGELFF. The CDR3 bases are TGTGCCAGCTCACCACCGAGTCAGGGGATCACCGGGGAGCTGTTTTTT.

V and J are TRBV7-2 and TRBJ1-4, with 9 bases identical to TRBD1. The CDR3 consists of 15 residues. Germline CDR1 is SGHTA and CDR2 is FQGNSA. Trimming cost V 3 bases and J 7 bases; bases outside gene matches: 6. The CDR3 bases are TGTGCCAGCAGCTTTAAGGGGACAGGGCTTGAAAAACTGTTTTTT. Its translation is CASSFKGTGLEKLFF.

This chain joins TRBV5-4 and TRBJ2-3; 10 bases match TRBD1. The CDR3 contains 16 residues. J lost 4 bases, V lost 3 bases, and 8 bases had no gene match. CDR1 is SGHNT, CDR2 YYREEE, per germline (reference sequence). This chain's CDR3 is CASSSRSGTGADTQYF. The DNA for the CDR3 is TGTGCCAGCAGCTCGAGATCCGGGACAGGGGCAGATACGCAGTATTTT. The whole variable domain, remainder taken from reference TRBV5-4 and TRBJ2-3, is ETGVTQSPTHLIKTRGQQVTLRCSSQSGHNTVSWYQQALGQGPQFIFQYYREEENGRGNFPPRFSGLQFPNYSSELNVNALELDDSALYLCASSSRSGTGADTQYFGPGTRLTVL.